This T cell receptor beta chain was recorded in a study of neurological immune-mediated disorders. Healthy controls were blood bank volunteers in Maryland, USA. Trimming shortened V by 10 bases and J by 10 bases, and 19 bases separated the two germline ends. The CDR3 runs to 12 residues. In germline, CDR1 is SEHNR, CDR2 FQNEAQ (reference sequence). The cDNA was generated through 5'RACE incorporating 10-nucleotide random UMIs. One entry per CDR3 protein, called by TCRdb with MiXCR from the 5' RACE reads. Here the sample spans approximately 87,000 distinct CDR3 sequences, roughly an eighth being singletons. Many counts were recorded for this clonotype. Its specificity is unknown. Broader study findings: The greatest TCR clonal expansion appeared in HTLV-1-associated myelopathy and the smallest, falling below healthy controls, in multiple sclerosis. CDR3 amino acid sequences found in expanded clones were never shared across subjects, suggesting private repertoires in all groups.

The rearrangement uses TRBV7-9 and TRBJ1-1; no definite D call. Specimen: PBMCs. This TCR came from a woman in her fifties or sixties in good health. This CDR3 reads CATDLVGTSAFF. The CDR3 DNA is TGTGCCACCGACCTTGTAGGAACGTCAGCTTTCTTT.